Each of the 7 T cell receptor beta chains below was sequenced from the same sample in a study of cytomegalovirus exposure and HLA in healthy donors. Primers: 60 Vbeta forward and 13 Jbeta reverse. The method was immunoSEQ multiplex PCR; TCRdb's version includes in-frame clones alone and lacks a portion of them. In the table there are 50,000 to 75,000 clones, roughly 75% of which are singletons. The specimen was PBMCs. Every receptor here comes from a man younger than 40 in good health and CMV-seropositive.

The chain links TRBV7-3 to TRBJ2-7, with D perhaps matching TRBD1 (5 bases). Between the trimmed V and J ends, which lost 5 bases and 5 bases, there was a span of 16 bases. Germline V gives CDR1 SGHTA, CDR2 FQGTGA. The CDR3 has 14 residues. In DNA, the CDR3 is TGTGCCAGCAGCCCAAACGGGCCCAGGGACGAGCAGTACTTC. It translates to CASSPNGPRDEQYF. Looking up the rest from reference TRBV7-3 and TRBJ2-7 gives the full variable domain: GAGVSQTPSNKVTEKGKYVELRCDPISGHTALYWYRQSLGQGPEFLIYFQGTGAADDSGLPNDRFFAVRPEGSVSTLKIQRTERGDSAVYLCASSPNGPRDEQYFGPGTRLTVT.

This clone appeared many times. The V call is TRBV2, the J call TRBJ2-5, with TRBD1 identical over 11 bases. Trimming removed 9 bases from V and 2 bases from J; junction bases left unmatched: 8. CDR1 is SNHLY, CDR2 FYNNEI, per germline. This CDR3 comprises 15 residues. DNA of the CDR3: TGTGCCAGTAGCCGGGACAGGGGGGATCAAGAGACCCAGTACTTC. It yields the protein CASSRDRGDQETQYF.

The rearrangement joins TRBV7-2 to TRBJ2-7; 10 bases fit TRBD1. In germline, CDR1 is SGHTA, CDR2 FQGNSA. The CDR3 sequence is 15 residues long. Unmatched junction bases numbered 7, after V lost 5 bases and J lost 3 bases. CDR3 coding DNA: TGTGCCAGCAGCGCCGACAGGGGGCGAATCTACGAGCAGTACTTC. It specifies CASSADRGRIYEQYF. Filled out from reference TRBV7-2 and TRBJ2-7, the complete variable domain reads GAGVSQSPSNKVTEKGKDVELRCDPISGHTALYWYRQSLGQGLEFLIYFQGNSAPDKSGLPSDRFSAERTGGSVSTLTIQRTQQEDSAVYLCASSADRGRIYEQYFGPGTRLTVT.

The CDR3 sequence is CASSQTGGRGEQFF. CDR3 DNA sequence: TGTGCCAGCAGCCAGACGGGGGGTCGGGGTGAGCAGTTCTTC. The chain uses TRBV11-3 and TRBJ2-1; 7 bases align to TRBD2. V was clipped by 5 bases and J by 9 bases; unmatched bases: 10. Germline V gives CDR1 SGHNT, CDR2 YENEEA. The CDR3 has 14 amino acids.

J is TRBJ2-1 and V is TRBV29-1, with 8 positions matching TRBD1. From germline, CDR1 is SQVTM and CDR2 ANQGSEA. The CDR3 runs 11 residues. The trim removed 8 bases at V and 9 bases at J, leaving 6 bases unmatched. The CDR3 loop reads CSLLDRGEQFF. CDR3 coding DNA: TGCAGCCTCCTTGACAGGGGTGAGCAGTTCTTC.

The CDR3 reads CASSTNPGGEFGYTF. The CDR3 DNA reads as TGCGCCAGCAGCACAAACCCGGGGGGCGAGTTTGGCTACACCTTC. The genes are TRBV5-1 and TRBJ1-2; D possibly corresponds to TRBD1 (6 bases). The V end lost 4 bases, the J end lost 7 bases, and 20 bases lay between the germline ends. The CDR3 length is 15 residues. The germline CDR1 and CDR2 sequences are SGHRS and YFSETQ.

The V call is TRBV19, the J call TRBJ2-3; 9 bases map to TRBD1. CDR1 and CDR2 from the germline V gene are LNHDA and SQIVND (reference sequence). The ends lost 8 bases at V and 2 bases at J; junction bases unmatched: 2. This CDR3 is built from 13 residues. In DNA, the CDR3 is TGTGCCAGTGGGACAGGGAACACAGATACGCAGTATTTT. Amino acids: CASGTGNTDTQYF.